The TCR beta chain described here comes from a study of identical twins. In the case of this clonotype: Its antigen is not identified.

Study-wide results and caveats: Zero-insertion findings could be partly confounded by invariant cells (MAIT and iNKT cells).

TCRdb independently ran MiXCR on the 5' RACE reads; one entry per CDR3 protein. This table has roughly 1,500,000 distinct CDR3 sequences, around a third appearing once. V lost 7 bases and J lost 10, with 14 bases in between. This CDR3 is 12 amino acids long. The sample comprised cord blood. This TCR was recovered from a newborn girl in good health. The chain joins TRBV12-3 or TRBV12-4 to TRBJ2-4; weak D call: TRBD2 (6 bases). The CDR3 reads CASKVSGGIQYF. DNA for the CDR3: TGTGCCAGCAAGGTCAGCGGAGGGATTCAGTACTTC.